The next 30 T cell receptor beta chains were all read from a single sample in a study of T-cell reconstitution after alpha-beta-depleted transplantation in children. TCRbeta library construction was performed incorporating unique molecular identifiers. Each CDR3 protein is one row after TCRdb ran MiXCR on the PCR reads. The sample lists about 690,000 distinct CDR3 sequences; over 15% were seen once. Source: PBMCs from the stem cell graft donor, taken from the stem cell graft. The receptors were sampled from a human donor who donated a stem cell graft to a child with acute myeloid leukemia.

This clonotype was picked up many times. The gene calls are TRBV20-1 and TRBJ1-2; 7 nucleotides line up with TRBD1. Germline V lookup: CDR1 DFQATT, CDR2 SNEGSKA (reference sequence). V was pared by 1 base and J by 7 bases, with 18 bases of the junction left unmatched. CDR3 size: 17 residues. In DNA form, the CDR3 reads TGCAGTGCTAGAGTCTTACCCATTGGGGAGGGGGCTAGTGGCTACACCTTC. Its protein is CSARVLPIGEGASGYTF.

This clonotype was seen ten or more times. The chain recombines TRBV20-1 with TRBJ1-1; tentatively, D is TRBD1 (6 bases). V lost 4 bases to trimming and J lost 7 bases, with 16 bases between them. The germline V gene has CDR1 DFQATT and CDR2 SNEGSKA (reference sequence). The CDR3 contains 13 residues. This chain's CDR3 is CSATWKGGGEAFF. The DNA for the CDR3 is TGCAGTGCTACGTGGAAGGGGGGTGGTGAAGCTTTCTTT.

This chain uses TRBV6-9 with TRBJ2-5; a possible D gene is TRBD2 (6 bases). The V end lost 8 bases, the J end lost 1 base, and 11 bases lay between the germline ends. This CDR3 has 13 amino acids. From germline, CDR1 is MNHGY and CDR2 SVAAGI. The CDR3 loop is CASPGGFQETQYF. CDR3 nucleotide sequence: TGTGCCAGCCCCGGAGGGTTCCAAGAGACCCAGTACTTC.

This clonotype came up a few times. The chain carries TRBV5-1 and TRBJ2-5, with TRBD2 matching 9 bases. Germline-derived CDR1 and CDR2 are SGHRS and YFSETQ. With V trimmed by 4 bases and J by 1 base, 5 bases remained unmatched. This CDR3 is built from 15 residues. The DNA for the CDR3 is TGCGCCAGCAGCACGACTAGCGGACCCCAAGAGACCCAGTACTTC. Translated: CASSTTSGPQETQYF.

This clonotype was recorded at least ten times. The chain links TRBV20-1 to TRBJ2-1; D possibly corresponds to TRBD2 (5 bases). Germline V gene sequence: CDR1 DFQATT, CDR2 SNEGSKA (reference sequence). V was clipped by 6 bases and J by 6 bases, with 15 bases between them. There are 13 residues in the CDR3. CDR3 DNA: TGCAGTGCCCCGAACTCAGGAGGCAATGAGCAGTTCTTC. Encoded protein: CSAPNSGGNEQFF.

This clonotype appeared many times. This chain uses TRBV7-9 with TRBJ2-3; D is unclear. In germline, CDR1 is SEHNR, CDR2 FQNEAQ (reference sequence). The CDR3 loop spans 11 amino acids. V lost 5 bases and J 3 bases, leaving 3 bases between the germline ends. The CDR3 protein is CASSVTDTQYF. CDR3 coding DNA: TGTGCCAGCAGCGTTACAGATACGCAGTATTTT.

This clonotype was seen ten or more times. The V call is TRBV12-3 or TRBV12-4, the J call TRBJ1-1; a weak D match, TRBD1 (6 bases). With 6 bases removed from V and 0 bases from J, the gap between germline ends came to 14 bases. This CDR3 spans 15 amino acids. CDR3 region: CASRPGQNVNTEAFF. The CDR3 coding sequence is TGTGCCAGCAGGCCTGGACAGAACGTGAACACTGAAGCTTTCTTT.

This clonotype was observed a few times. V is TRBV18 and J is TRBJ1-5, with TRBD1 matching over 9 bases. Germline CDR1 and CDR2: KGHSH and LQKENI. The CDR3 spans 18 residues. After removal of 2 bases from V and 6 bases from J, the junction contained 14 bases not matched to a gene. The CDR3 DNA reads TGTGCCAGCTCACCAGATCTCGGGACAGGGACGGCGCCTCAGCCCCAGCATTTT. It specifies CASSPDLGTGTAPQPQHF.

This clonotype was counted at least ten times. The genes are TRBV20-1 and TRBJ2-7; 14 nucleotides align to TRBD2. The CDR3 is 16 residues long. CDR1 and CDR2 (germline): DFQATT, SNEGSKA (reference sequence). V was clipped by 3 bases and J by 5 bases; unmatched bases: 9. In DNA, the CDR3 is TGCAGTGCTAGTCTGACTAGCGGGGGGGTATTCGACGAGCAGTACTTC. It specifies CSASLTSGGVFDEQYF.

The genes are TRBV28 and TRBJ1-5, with 7 bases fitting TRBD1. The V gene end was trimmed by 3 bases and the J gene end by 7 bases; junction bases not matched to a gene: 3. Germline V lookup: CDR1 MDHEN, CDR2 SYDVKM. This CDR3 region has 13 residues. CDR3 sequence: CASSFDRVQPQHF. CDR3 bases: TGTGCCAGCAGTTTTGACAGGGTCCAGCCCCAGCATTTT.

In this sample, this clonotype turned up a few times. This sequence joins TRBV25-1 and TRBJ1-6, with 7 bases that match TRBD1. There are 15 residues in the CDR3. CDR1 and CDR2 (germline): MGHDK, SYGVNS. V gave up 6 bases and J gave up 7 bases; unmatched junction bases: 9. The CDR3 loop reads CASSKGTAANSPLHF. CDR3 DNA: TGTGCCAGCAGCAAAGGGACAGCGGCCAATTCACCCCTCCACTTT.

This clonotype was detected a few times. The chain combines TRBV10-3 with TRBJ2-2; D perhaps matches TRBD1 (6 bases). Germline V gives CDR1 ENHRY, CDR2 SYGVKD. V gave up 3 bases and J gave up 0 bases, with 14 bases separating them. This CDR3 is 17 amino acids long. CDR3 residues: CAISDTRTESNTGELFF. The DNA for the CDR3 is TGTGCCATCAGTGATACCAGGACAGAATCGAACACCGGGGAGCTGTTTTTT.

The sample holds a few counts of this clonotype. The V call is TRBV6-1, the J call TRBJ2-2; 11 positions match TRBD2. The V gene end was trimmed by 6 bases and the J gene end by 1 base; junction bases not matched to a gene: 4. CDR3 length: 16 residues. Germline V gene lookup returns CDR1 MNHNS and CDR2 SASEGT. CDR3 in amino acids: CASSTGLAVNTGELFF. CDR3 bases: TGTGCCAGCAGCACGGGACTAGCGGTGAACACCGGGGAGCTGTTTTTT.

The genes are TRBV7-6 and TRBJ2-7; a possible D gene is TRBD2 (5 bases). This CDR3 has 15 amino acids. The germline gives CDR1 SGHVS, CDR2 FNYEAQ. Between the trimmed V and J ends, which lost 5 bases and 3 bases, there was a span of 17 bases. CDR3 in amino acids: CASSPIVGRVYEQYF. The CDR3 bases are TGTGCCAGCAGCCCCATCGTAGGGCGGGTCTACGAGCAGTACTTC.

The chain recombines TRBV2 with TRBJ1-4; D gene uncertain. The CDR3 covers 11 residues. Germline V gene data show CDR1 as SNHLY and CDR2 as FYNNEI. Trimming removed 4 bases from V and 8 bases from J, with 5 bases in between. As DNA, the CDR3 is TGTGCCAGCAGTGTGGGGGAAAAACTGTTTTTT. Translated: CASSVGEKLFF.

In its sample, this clonotype was seen many times. The chain couples TRBV7-8 to TRBJ2-7; D is uncertain. There are 13 residues in the CDR3. V was trimmed by 3 bases and J by 1 base, leaving 7 bases between them. Germline CDR1 reads SGHVS; CDR2 reads FQNEAQ. CDR3 sequence: CASSLTSSYEQYV. CDR3 nucleotide sequence: TGTGCCAGCAGCTTGACCTCGTCCTACGAGCAGTACGTC.

V usage is TRBV7-3 and J usage is TRBJ1-6; maybe TRBD1 (5 bases). Germline CDR1 SGHTA, CDR2 FQGTGA. CDR3 size: 16 residues. The V and J ends lost 5 bases and 6 bases respectively, with 17 bases between them. The CDR3 loop is CASSQGADSGNSPLHF. The CDR3 DNA follows: TGTGCCAGCAGCCAAGGGGCAGATTCGGGTAATTCACCCCTCCACTTT.

The table lists this clonotype with many counts. V and J are TRBV20-1 and TRBJ2-5; 9 nucleotides agree with TRBD1. The length of the CDR3 is 15 residues. Germline trimming cut 2 bases from V and 6 bases from J; bases unmatched to any gene: 10. Germline CDR1 DFQATT, CDR2 SNEGSKA (reference sequence). DNA of the CDR3: TGCAGTGCTAGACTCCGGACAGGGGTGACGAAGACCCAGTACTTC. It yields the protein CSARLRTGVTKTQYF.

The rearrangement joins TRBV7-2 to TRBJ2-7; TRBD2 agrees at 9 bases. V lost 4 bases and J lost 5; bases outside the gene matches: 6. The CDR3 is made up of 14 amino acids. CDR1 is SGHTA and CDR2 is FQGNSA in the germline V gene. The DNA of the CDR3 is TGTGCCAGCAGCTCGGCCGGGACTAGCAACGAGCAGTACTTC. Amino acids: CASSSAGTSNEQYF.

There are many counts of this clonotype. The chain uses TRBV6-1 and TRBJ2-7, with a tentative D call TRBD1 (6 bases). This CDR3 is 14 amino acids long. Germline assignment: CDR1 MNHNS and CDR2 SASEGT. V lost 5 bases and J lost 4, with 15 bases in between. DNA of the CDR3: TGTGCCAGCAGTAAACAGGGTATAGTATACGAGCAGTACTTC. This gives the protein CASSKQGIVYEQYF.

This clonotype was detected ten times or more. The V and J genes are TRBV6-5 and TRBJ2-3; no clear D gene. Germline lookup yields CDR1 MNHEY and CDR2 SVGAGI. The CDR3 length is 12 residues. Trimming took 6 bases from V and 7 from J, leaving 11 bases between them. The CDR3 sequence is CASRLTEHTQYF. The CDR3 nucleotides read TGTGCCAGCAGACTGACGGAGCATACGCAGTATTTT.

V is TRBV7-2 and J is TRBJ1-6, with a tentative D call TRBD1 (5 bases). This CDR3 has 13 residues. Trimming took off 4 bases at V and 10 bases at J, with 11 bases between the two ends. Looked up from germline, CDR1 is SGHTA and CDR2 is FQGNSA. CDR3 in DNA: TGTGCCAGCAGCTGGGACCTAAACTCACCCCTCCACTTT. Translated: CASSWDLNSPLHF.

The gene calls are TRBV24-1 and TRBJ2-1; 11 nucleotides align to TRBD2. The germline gives CDR1 KGHDR, CDR2 SFDVKD. The CDR3 consists of 18 residues. Trimming at V came to 3 bases and at J to 0 bases, leaving 6 bases not matched to a gene. The CDR3 loop reads CATSDPGLAESSYNEQFF. As DNA, the CDR3 is TGTGCCACCAGTGATCCGGGACTAGCGGAGAGCTCCTACAATGAGCAGTTCTTC.

This clonotype has just a few counts. This chain connects TRBV10-2 to TRBJ2-3, with a weak D call TRBD2 (5 bases). Per the germline V gene, CDR1 is WSHSY and CDR2 is SAAADI. CDR3 length: 12 amino acids. The V and J ends lost 11 bases and 8 bases respectively, with 17 bases between them. The chain's CDR3 is CAAEELRGTQYF. Written as DNA, the CDR3 is TGCGCCGCCGAGGAACTCCGGGGTACGCAGTATTTT.

This clonotype was observed a few times. The V call is TRBV24-1, the J call TRBJ2-5; D remains unclear. Trimming stripped 4 bases from V and 3 bases from J, with 11 bases between. This CDR3 is built from 14 residues. The V gene's germline CDR1 is KGHDR and CDR2 SFDVKD. Written as DNA, the CDR3 is TGTGCCACCAGTGACCGCCTCCAAGAAGAGACCCAGTACTTC. It codes for CATSDRLQEETQYF.

V usage is TRBV6-1 and J usage is TRBJ1-5, with a possible D match to TRBD1 (6 bases). V was trimmed by 6 bases and J by 6 bases, leaving 15 bases between them. The CDR3 runs 14 residues. Per the germline V gene, CDR1 is MNHNS and CDR2 is SASEGT. CDR3 DNA: TGTGCCAGCAGGCGGGATGGGGGCAGTCAGCCCCAGCATTTT. This sequence encodes CASRRDGGSQPQHF.

This clonotype was detected a few times. The rearrangement joins TRBV5-1 to TRBJ2-1, with TRBD1 matching 9 bases. CDR3 length equals 17 residues. V lost 1 base and J lost 8; bases outside the gene matches: 13. CDR1 is SGHRS and CDR2 is YFSETQ in the germline V gene. The CDR3 reads CASSLKPRGQGFHEQFF. CDR3 nucleotides: TGCGCCAGCAGCTTGAAGCCACGGGGACAGGGATTCCATGAGCAGTTCTTC.

This rearrangement joins TRBV7-9 to TRBJ1-1, with D perhaps TRBD1 (5 bases). CDR1 and CDR2 (germline): SEHNR, FQNEAQ (reference sequence). Deletions cut 6 bases from V and 0 bases from J, with 14 bases between. The CDR3 sequence is 15 residues long. The CDR3 DNA is TGTGCCAGCAGTTCCCGGGACGGGTTGAACACTGAAGCTTTCTTT. Translation: CASSSRDGLNTEAFF.

The chain has TRBV29-1 and TRBJ2-7, with D maybe TRBD2 (6 bases). V was trimmed by 0 bases and J by 7 bases, leaving 13 bases between them. CDR1 and CDR2 from the germline V gene are SQVTM and ANQGSEA. CDR3 length: 13 amino acids. CDR3 DNA sequence: TGCAGCGTTGAAGAATCGACGGGAGCGGAGCAGTACTTC. Encoded protein: CSVEESTGAEQYF.

The J gene is TRBJ2-1, the V gene TRBV5-1; weak D call: TRBD1 (6 bases). This CDR3 spans 16 amino acids. Trimming stripped 0 bases from V and 13 bases from J, with 23 bases between. The germline V gene encodes CDR1 SGHRS and CDR2 YFSETQ. The CDR3: CASSLGGRQAENSQFF. CDR3 in DNA: TGCGCCAGCAGCTTGGGAGGAAGACAGGCGGAGAATAGTCAGTTCTTC.